The clone carrying this T cell receptor beta chain occurred a few times. The antigen remains undetermined. Germline assignment: CDR1 SGDLS and CDR2 YYNGEE. V lost 4 bases and J lost 9, with 14 bases in between. The CDR3 loop spans 13 amino acids. This record belongs to a study of cytomegalovirus exposure and HLA in healthy donors. Study-level points and caveats: TCR beta V- and J-gene trimming, according to a later analysis, was linked to a missense DCLRE1C variant. TCR beta sequences reportedly predicted the HLA-A and HLA-B alleles of most subjects accurately. Most TCR sequences were rare, but some public TCRs occurred in many donors.

Primers: 60 Vbeta forward and 13 Jbeta reverse. Clones were sequenced by immunoSEQ multiplex PCR, and TCRdb holds only the in-frame ones, with some missing. In the table there are around 130,000 clones, about 75% of which are singletons. When sampled, the donors appeared nominally healthy, though they likely had unrecorded immune exposures. Sequencing was carried out using PBMCs. The chain has TRBV9 and TRBJ2-1, with a possible D match to TRBD1 (6 bases). This receptor was taken from a woman between 35 and 50 years old in good health and CMV-seropositive. CDR3 DNA sequence: TGTGCCAGCAGCACAAGGGACAACCCTGAGCAGTTCTTC. Its translation is CASSTRDNPEQFF.